Only a few counts were recorded for the clone carrying this TCR beta chain. Its antigen is not known. This sample is drawn from a study of regulatory T cells in long-lasting Graves disease. CDR1 MGHRA and CDR2 YSYEKL come from the germline V gene. The CDR3 totals 18 residues. Between the trimmed V and J ends, which lost 1 base and 4 bases, there was a span of 22 bases. According to the study, TCR beta libraries were built with iRepertoire HTBI primers and CDR3-region Arm-PCR. TCRdb ran MiXCR on the multiplex PCR reads and lists one entry per CDR3 protein. The sample lists 300,000 to 400,000 distinct CDR3 sequences, 15% to 19% occurring once. Time point given: newly diagnosed GD, antithyroid drugs for less than 3 months. There was RNA extracted from PBMCs, and the TCR library was made from it. From each patient, around 9 milliliters of peripheral blood was drawn and collected into an EDTA anticoagulant tube.

Study-wide results and caveats: Among samples with persistent disease, TRBV28, TRBJ1-2 and TRBJ2-5 were favored. Researchers examined only peripheral blood and not thyroid tissue.

This chain joins TRBV4-1 and TRBJ1-2, with a weak D call TRBD1 (5 bases). This material consisted of peripheral blood mononuclear cells (PBMCs), taken at new diagnosis, from a patient treated with antithyroid drugs. This sequence was found in a female donor with Graves disease. The CDR3 spells CASSQVLGETLSGYGYTF. The CDR3 DNA follows: TGCGCCAGCAGCCAAGTCCTGGGGGAGACACTATCTGGCTATGGCTACACCTTC.